The 6 T cell receptor beta chains below were found in one sample sequenced in a study of OX40 agonist ivuxolimab in advanced cancers. Libraries were prepared by immunoSEQ multiplex PCR; TCRdb keeps only in-frame clonotypes and omits some of them. Here the sample spans 75,000 to 95,000 clones, more than 80% being singletons. The sequencing here drew on CD4+ or CD8+ T cells sorted from blood, taken in a trial of the OX40 agonist ivuxolimab. These receptors came from an adult with an advanced solid tumor such as melanoma, head and neck, liver or kidney cancer.

V gene TRBV7-4 combines with J gene TRBJ2-3; possibly TRBD1 for D (5 bases). The CDR3 length is 16 residues. CDR1 is SGHVT, CDR2 SQSDAQ, per germline. V shed 0 bases and J shed 3 bases, with 13 bases lying between them. The CDR3 reads CASSLAPRARTDTQYF. CDR3 sequence (DNA): TGTGCCAGCAGCTTAGCGCCCAGGGCCCGGACAGATACGCAGTATTTT.

This chain uses TRBV25-1 with TRBJ1-4; D is undetermined. Trimming pared 8 bases from V and 0 bases from J, leaving 10 bases between. The CDR3 is made up of 14 amino acids. Germline CDR1 and CDR2: MGHDK and SYGVNS. CDR3 nucleotides: TGTGCCAGCGCAGCCGGGGCAACTAATGAAAAACTGTTTTTT. Translating it yields CASAAGATNEKLFF. The entire variable domain, with the rest obtained from reference TRBV25-1 and TRBJ1-4, is as follows: EADIYQTPRYLVIGTGKKITLECSQTMGHDKMYWYQQDPGMELHLIHYSYGVNSTEKGDLSSESTVSRIRTEHFPLTLESARPSHTSQYLCASAAGATNEKLFFGSGTQLSVL.

V and J are TRBV5-1 and TRBJ1-1; a possible D gene is TRBD1 (5 bases). This CDR3 spans 15 amino acids. The germline V gene has CDR1 SGHRS and CDR2 YFSETQ. Deletions cut 1 base from V and 1 base from J, with 11 bases between. The DNA of the CDR3 is TGCGCCAGCAGCTTGTTCCCAGGGAAGAACACTGAAGCTTTCTTT. Amino acid sequence: CASSLFPGKNTEAFF.

The chain has TRBV5-8 and TRBJ1-5; D gene uncertain. CDR1 and CDR2 from the germline V gene are SGHTS and YDEGEE. CDR3 size: 14 residues. V was cut by 5 bases and J by 4 bases, with 13 bases left in between. CDR3 in DNA: TGTGCCAGCAGATTTGGGTCAGATAATCAGCCCCAGCATTTT. Encoded protein: CASRFGSDNQPQHF. Full variable domain (missing parts from reference TRBV5-8 and TRBJ1-5): EAGVTQSPTHLIKTRGQQATLRCSPISGHTSVYWYQQALGLGLQFLLWYDEGEERNRGNFPPRFSGRQFPNYSSELNVNALELEDSALYLCASRFGSDNQPQHFGDGTRLSIL.

The gene calls are TRBV27 and TRBJ2-3, with 7 bases matching TRBD2. Germline CDR1 reads MNHEY; CDR2 reads SMNVEV (reference sequence). V lost 8 bases, J lost 1 base, and 6 bases stayed unmatched. CDR3 length: 14 amino acids. In nucleotides, the CDR3 is TGTGCCAGCCGGCGGGGGTCGGGCACAGATACGCAGTATTTT. Translated: CASRRGSGTDTQYF.

The V gene is TRBV4-2, the J gene TRBJ1-6; D remains ambiguous. This CDR3 is 16 amino acids long. Trimming shortened V by 4 bases and J by 10 bases, and 20 bases separated the two germline ends. Germline V gene lookup returns CDR1 LGHNA and CDR2 YNFKEQ. The CDR3 bases are TGTGCCAGCAGCCGAAGCTTGGAAGGATCGGGGTCACCCCTCCACTTT. This codes for CASSRSLEGSGSPLHF.